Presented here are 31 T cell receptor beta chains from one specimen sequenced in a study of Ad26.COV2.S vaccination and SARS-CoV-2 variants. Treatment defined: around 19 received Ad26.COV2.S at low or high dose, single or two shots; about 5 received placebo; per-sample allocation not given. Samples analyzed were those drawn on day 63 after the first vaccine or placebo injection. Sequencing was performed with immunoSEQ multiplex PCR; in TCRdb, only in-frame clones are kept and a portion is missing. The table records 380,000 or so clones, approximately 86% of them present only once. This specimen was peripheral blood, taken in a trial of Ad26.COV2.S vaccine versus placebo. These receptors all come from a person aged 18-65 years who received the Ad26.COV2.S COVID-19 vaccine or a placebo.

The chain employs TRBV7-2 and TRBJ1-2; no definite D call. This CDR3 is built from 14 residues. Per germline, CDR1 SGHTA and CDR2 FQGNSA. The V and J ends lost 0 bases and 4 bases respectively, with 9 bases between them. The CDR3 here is CASSLAGPGYGYTF. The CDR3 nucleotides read TGTGCCAGCAGCTTAGCAGGTCCCGGCTATGGCTACACCTTC.

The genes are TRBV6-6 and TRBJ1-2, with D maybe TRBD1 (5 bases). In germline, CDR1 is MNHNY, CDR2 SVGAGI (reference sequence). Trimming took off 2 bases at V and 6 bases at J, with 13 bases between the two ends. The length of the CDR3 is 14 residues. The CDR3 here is CASSYLSGSDGYTF. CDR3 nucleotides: TGTGCCAGCAGTTACCTGTCAGGGTCTGATGGCTACACCTTC.

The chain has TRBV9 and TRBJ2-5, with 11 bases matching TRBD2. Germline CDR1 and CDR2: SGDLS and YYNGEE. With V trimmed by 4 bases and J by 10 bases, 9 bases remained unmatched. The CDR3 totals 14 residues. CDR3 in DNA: TGTGCCAGCAGCCCCCCGGTAGCGGGAGGGTTCCAGTACTTC. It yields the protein CASSPPVAGGFQYF.

CDR3 DNA: TGTGCCAGCAGTTACCGGACTCTCGGGACAGACGACTACGAGCAGTACTTC. Translated: CASSYRTLGTDDYEQYF. The gene calls are TRBV6-2 or TRBV6-3 and TRBJ2-7; TRBD1 agrees at 7 bases. After removal of 2 bases from V and 3 bases from J, the junction contained 13 bases not matched to a gene. Germline V gives CDR1 MNHEY, CDR2 SVGEGT. The CDR3 is 17 residues long.

The DNA for the CDR3 is TGCGCCAGCAGCTGGGTCGGGGGAGAGACCCAGTACTTC. Translating it yields CASSWVGGETQYF. The chain uses TRBV5-1 and TRBJ2-5; tentatively, D is TRBD2 (6 bases). The CDR3 extends over 13 amino acids. CDR1 is SGHRS and CDR2 is YFSETQ in the germline V gene. Trimming took off 3 bases at V and 4 bases at J, with 10 bases between the two ends.

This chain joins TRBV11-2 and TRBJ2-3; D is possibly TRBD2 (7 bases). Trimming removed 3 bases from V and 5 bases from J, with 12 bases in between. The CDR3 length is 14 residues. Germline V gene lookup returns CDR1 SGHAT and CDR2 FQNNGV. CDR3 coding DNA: TGTGCCAGCAGCTTCGGGGGGCTTAAAGATACGCAGTATTTT. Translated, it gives CASSFGGLKDTQYF.

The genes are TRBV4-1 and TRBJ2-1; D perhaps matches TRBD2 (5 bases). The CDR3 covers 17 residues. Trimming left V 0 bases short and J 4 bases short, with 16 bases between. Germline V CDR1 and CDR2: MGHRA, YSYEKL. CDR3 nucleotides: TGCGCCAGCAGCCAAGATCATTCGGGATCGATATACAATGAGCAGTTCTTC. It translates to CASSQDHSGSIYNEQFF.

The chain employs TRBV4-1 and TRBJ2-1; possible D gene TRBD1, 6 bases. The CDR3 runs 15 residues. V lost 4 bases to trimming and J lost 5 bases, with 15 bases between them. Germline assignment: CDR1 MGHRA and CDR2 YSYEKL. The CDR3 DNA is TGCGCCAGCAGCCCCGAGGGACGGGACAACAATGAGCAGTTCTTC. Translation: CASSPEGRDNNEQFF.

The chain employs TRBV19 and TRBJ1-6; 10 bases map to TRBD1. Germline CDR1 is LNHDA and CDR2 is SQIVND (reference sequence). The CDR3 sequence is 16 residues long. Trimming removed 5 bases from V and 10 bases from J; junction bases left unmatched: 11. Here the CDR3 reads CASSPGTGEIWSPLHF. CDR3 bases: TGTGCCAGTAGTCCAGGGACAGGGGAGATATGGTCACCCCTCCACTTT.

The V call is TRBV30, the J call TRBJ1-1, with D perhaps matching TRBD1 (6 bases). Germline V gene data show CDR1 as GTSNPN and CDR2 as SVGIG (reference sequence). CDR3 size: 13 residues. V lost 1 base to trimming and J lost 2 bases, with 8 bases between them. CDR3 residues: CAWSGGGNTEAFF. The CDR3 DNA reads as TGTGCCTGGAGTGGGGGGGGCAACACTGAAGCTTTCTTT.

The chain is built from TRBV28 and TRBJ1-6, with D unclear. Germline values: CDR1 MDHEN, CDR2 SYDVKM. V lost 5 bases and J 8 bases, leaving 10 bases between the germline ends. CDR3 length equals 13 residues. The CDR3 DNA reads TGTGCCAGCAGTCCGGGAGGGCATTCACCCCTCCACTTT. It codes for CASSPGGHSPLHF.

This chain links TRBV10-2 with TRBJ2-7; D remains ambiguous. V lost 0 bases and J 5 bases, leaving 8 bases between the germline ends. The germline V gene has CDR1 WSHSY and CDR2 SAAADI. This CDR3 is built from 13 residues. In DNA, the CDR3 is TGCGCCAGCAGTGAGTCAGGGTACGACGAGCAGTACTTC. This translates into CASSESGYDEQYF.

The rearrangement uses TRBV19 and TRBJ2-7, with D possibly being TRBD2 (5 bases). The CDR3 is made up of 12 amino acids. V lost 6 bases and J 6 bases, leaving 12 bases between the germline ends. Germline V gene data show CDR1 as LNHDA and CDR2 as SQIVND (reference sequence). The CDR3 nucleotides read TGTGCCAGTAGGATCCCCGGAGGCGAGCAGTACTTC. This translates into CASRIPGGEQYF.

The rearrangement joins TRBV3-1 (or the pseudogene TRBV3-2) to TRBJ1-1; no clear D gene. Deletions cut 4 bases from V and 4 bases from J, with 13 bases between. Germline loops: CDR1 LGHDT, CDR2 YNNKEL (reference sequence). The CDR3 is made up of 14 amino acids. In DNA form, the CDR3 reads TGTGCCAGCAGCCCCGAGGGAGGAGTCACTGAAGCTTTCTTT. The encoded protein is CASSPEGGVTEAFF.

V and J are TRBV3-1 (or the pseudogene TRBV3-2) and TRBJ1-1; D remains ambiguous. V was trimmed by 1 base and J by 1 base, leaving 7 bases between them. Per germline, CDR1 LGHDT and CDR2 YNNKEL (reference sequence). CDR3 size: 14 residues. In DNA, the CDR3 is TGTGCCAGCAGCCAAGGTTTAGAGAACACTGAAGCTTTCTTT. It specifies CASSQGLENTEAFF.

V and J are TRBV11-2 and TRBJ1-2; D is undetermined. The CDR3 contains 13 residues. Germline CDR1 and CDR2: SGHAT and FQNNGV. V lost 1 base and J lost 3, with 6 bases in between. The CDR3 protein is CASSLVLDYGYTF. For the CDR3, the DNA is TGTGCCAGCAGCTTAGTTCTGGACTATGGCTACACCTTC. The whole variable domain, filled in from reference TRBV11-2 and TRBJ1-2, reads EAGVAQSPRYKIIEKRQSVAFWCNPISGHATLYWYQQILGQGPKLLIQFQNNGVVDDSQLPKDRFSAERLKGVDSTLKIQPAKLEDSAVYLCASSLVLDYGYTFGSGTRLTVV.

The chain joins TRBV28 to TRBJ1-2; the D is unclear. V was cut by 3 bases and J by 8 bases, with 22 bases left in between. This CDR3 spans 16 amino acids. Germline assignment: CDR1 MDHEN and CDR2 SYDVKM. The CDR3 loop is CASSLQLLRTFGGYTF. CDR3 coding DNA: TGTGCCAGCAGTTTGCAGCTGTTGAGAACATTCGGGGGCTACACCTTC.

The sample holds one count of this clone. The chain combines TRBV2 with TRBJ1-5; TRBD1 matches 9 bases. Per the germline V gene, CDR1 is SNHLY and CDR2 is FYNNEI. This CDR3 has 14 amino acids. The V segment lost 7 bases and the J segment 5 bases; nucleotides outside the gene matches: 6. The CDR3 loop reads CASTPGQGDQPQHF. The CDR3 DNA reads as TGTGCCAGCACCCCGGGACAGGGTGATCAGCCCCAGCATTTT.

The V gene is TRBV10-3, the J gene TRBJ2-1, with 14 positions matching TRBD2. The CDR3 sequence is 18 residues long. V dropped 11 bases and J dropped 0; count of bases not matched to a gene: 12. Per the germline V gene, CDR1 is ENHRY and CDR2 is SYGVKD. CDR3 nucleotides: TGTGCCGTAAGGGGATTGGGACTAGCGGGGGACTCCTACAATGAGCAGTTCTTC. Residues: CAVRGLGLAGDSYNEQFF.

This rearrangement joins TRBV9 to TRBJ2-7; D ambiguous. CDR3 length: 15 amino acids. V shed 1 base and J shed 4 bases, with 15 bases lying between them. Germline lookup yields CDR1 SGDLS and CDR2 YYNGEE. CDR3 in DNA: TGTGCCAGCAGCGTAACCCCGCAGTCAGGTTACGAGCAGTACTTC. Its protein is CASSVTPQSGYEQYF.

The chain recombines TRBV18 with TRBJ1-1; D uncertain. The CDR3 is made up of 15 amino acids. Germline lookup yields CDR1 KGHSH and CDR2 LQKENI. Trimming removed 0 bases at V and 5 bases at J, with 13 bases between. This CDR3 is CASSPPGLPGTEAFF. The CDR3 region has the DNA TGTGCCAGCTCACCACCTGGCCTCCCGGGAACTGAAGCTTTCTTT.

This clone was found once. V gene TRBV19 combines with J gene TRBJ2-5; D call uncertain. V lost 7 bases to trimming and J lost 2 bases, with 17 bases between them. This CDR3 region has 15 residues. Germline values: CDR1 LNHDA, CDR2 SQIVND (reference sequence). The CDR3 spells CASNAHGVAQETQYF. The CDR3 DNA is TGTGCCAGTAATGCCCATGGGGTGGCGCAAGAGACCCAGTACTTC.

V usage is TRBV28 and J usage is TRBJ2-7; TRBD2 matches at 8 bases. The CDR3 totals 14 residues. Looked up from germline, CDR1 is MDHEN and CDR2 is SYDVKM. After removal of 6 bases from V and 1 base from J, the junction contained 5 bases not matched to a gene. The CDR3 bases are TGTGCCAGCAGCCCAAGCGGGAGTTCCTACGAGCAGTACTTC. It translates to CASSPSGSSYEQYF.

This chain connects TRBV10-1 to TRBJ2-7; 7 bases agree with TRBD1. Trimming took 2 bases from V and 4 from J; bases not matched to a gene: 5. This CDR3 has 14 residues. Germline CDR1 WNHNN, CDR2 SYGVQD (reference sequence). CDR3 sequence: CASSEDRVAYEQYF. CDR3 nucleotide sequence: TGCGCCAGCAGTGAGGACAGGGTGGCATACGAGCAGTACTTC.

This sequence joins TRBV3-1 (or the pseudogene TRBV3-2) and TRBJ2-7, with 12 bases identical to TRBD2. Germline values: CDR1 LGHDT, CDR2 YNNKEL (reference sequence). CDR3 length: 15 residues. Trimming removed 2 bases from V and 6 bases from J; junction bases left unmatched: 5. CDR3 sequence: CASSQPTSGSGEQYF. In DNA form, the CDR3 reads TGTGCCAGCAGCCAACCGACTAGCGGGAGTGGCGAGCAGTACTTC.

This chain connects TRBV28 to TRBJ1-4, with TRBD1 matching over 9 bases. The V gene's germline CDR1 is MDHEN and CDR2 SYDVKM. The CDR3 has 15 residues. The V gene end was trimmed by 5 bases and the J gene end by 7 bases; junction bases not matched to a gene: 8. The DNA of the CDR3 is TGTGCCAGCAGTACCTACAGGGGGCGCTTTGAAAAACTGTTTTTT. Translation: CASSTYRGRFEKLFF.

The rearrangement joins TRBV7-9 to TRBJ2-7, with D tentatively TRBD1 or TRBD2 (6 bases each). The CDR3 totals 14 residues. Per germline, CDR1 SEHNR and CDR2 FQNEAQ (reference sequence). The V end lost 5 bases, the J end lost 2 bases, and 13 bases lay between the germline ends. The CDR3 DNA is TGTGCCAGCAGCGTAGGGGGGAACCCCTACGAGCAGTACTTC. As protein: CASSVGGNPYEQYF.

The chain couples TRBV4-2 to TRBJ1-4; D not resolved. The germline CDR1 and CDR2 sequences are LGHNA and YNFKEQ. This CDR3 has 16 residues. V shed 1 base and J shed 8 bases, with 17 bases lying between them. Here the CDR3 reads CASSQGLGQHGEKLFF. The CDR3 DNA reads TGTGCCAGCAGCCAAGGACTCGGCCAGCATGGAGAAAAACTGTTTTTT.

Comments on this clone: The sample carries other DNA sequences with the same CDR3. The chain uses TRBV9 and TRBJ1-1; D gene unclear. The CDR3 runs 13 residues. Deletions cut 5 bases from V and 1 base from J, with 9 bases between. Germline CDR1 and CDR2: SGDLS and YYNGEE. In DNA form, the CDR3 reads TGTGCCAGCAGTCCTCGGCCGAACACTGAAGCTTTCTTT. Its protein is CASSPRPNTEAFF.

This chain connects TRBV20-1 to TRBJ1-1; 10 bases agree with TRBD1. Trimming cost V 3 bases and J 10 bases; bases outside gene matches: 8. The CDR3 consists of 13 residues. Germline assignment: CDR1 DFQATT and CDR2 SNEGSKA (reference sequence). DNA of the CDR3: TGCAGTGCTAGTCCCGGGACAGGGGTTATAGCTTTCTTT. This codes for CSASPGTGVIAFF.

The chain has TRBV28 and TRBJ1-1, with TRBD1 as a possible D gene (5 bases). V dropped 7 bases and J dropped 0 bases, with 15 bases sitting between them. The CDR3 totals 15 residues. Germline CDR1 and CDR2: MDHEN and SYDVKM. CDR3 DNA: TGTGCCAGCAATAGTGCAGGGCGAATGAACACTGAAGCTTTCTTT. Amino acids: CASNSAGRMNTEAFF.